This T cell receptor beta chain was observed in a study of OX40 agonist ivuxolimab in advanced cancers. Turning to the study itself: Patients took ivuxolimab, an agonistic anti-OX40 (CD134) antibody. All patients had ivuxolimab intravenously every 2 weeks at 0.01 to 10 mg/kg. General observations from the study: Expanded peripheral T cell antigen specificity was not determined.

V was cut by 1 base and J by 5 bases, with 6 bases left in between. CDR3 size: 13 residues. Germline lookup yields CDR1 SGHVS and CDR2 FQNEAQ. Clones were sequenced by immunoSEQ multiplex PCR, and TCRdb holds only the in-frame ones, with some missing. The data contain tens of thousands of clones, around 90% of them seen just once; the ten biggest clones take up approximately 11%. This clone has only one observation. The antigen remains unidentified. The starting material was CD4+ or CD8+ T cells sorted from blood, obtained in a trial of the OX40 agonist ivuxolimab. The chain has TRBV7-8 and TRBJ2-1; no firm D call. The receptor was derived from an adult with an advanced solid tumor such as melanoma, head and neck, liver or kidney cancer. The CDR3 loop is CASSLGRDNEQFF. The CDR3 nucleotides are TGTGCCAGCAGCTTAGGTCGGGACAATGAGCAGTTCTTC.